The next 24 T cell receptor beta chains were all read from a single sample in a study of blood T cell repertoires in COVID-19. TCRdb keeps only in-frame clones here, not all; method: immunoSEQ multiplex PCR. The sample holds about 47,000 clones, roughly nine tenths seen once. Source material: peripheral blood. Receptors originate from a man between 65 and 85 years old with active COVID-19.

This clone was recorded once. V usage is TRBV29-1 and J usage is TRBJ1-3; 7 nucleotides match TRBD1. CDR3 size: 13 residues. The germline V gene encodes CDR1 SQVTM and CDR2 ANQGSEA. The V segment lost 1 base and the J segment 4 bases; nucleotides outside the gene matches: 1. In DNA, the CDR3 is TGCAGCGTTGAAGGACAGGGCGGAAACACCATATATTTT. As protein: CSVEGQGGNTIYF.

The chain employs TRBV10-3 and TRBJ1-3; D remains ambiguous. Germline V gene lookup returns CDR1 ENHRY and CDR2 SYGVKD. This CDR3 contains 13 residues. Trimming removed 8 bases at V and 0 bases at J, with 8 bases between. The CDR3 loop reads CAIAASSGNTIYF. The CDR3 nucleotides read TGTGCCATCGCGGCGAGCTCTGGAAACACCATATATTTT.

The DNA of the CDR3 is TGTGCCAGCAGCACCGCGGTGGAAGGCTACACCTTC. It yields the protein CASSTAVEGYTF. The chain couples TRBV6-6 to TRBJ1-2; D is ambiguous. This CDR3 is built from 12 residues. Germline values: CDR1 MNHNY, CDR2 SVGAGI (reference sequence). The germline V and J ends were trimmed by 6 bases and 8 bases, with 13 bases remaining between them.

The rearrangement uses TRBV10-1 and TRBJ2-7, with TRBD1 matching over 9 bases. The V gene end was trimmed by 3 bases and the J gene end by 5 bases; junction bases not matched to a gene: 5. CDR1 and CDR2 (germline): WNHNN, SYGVQD (reference sequence). The CDR3 contains 14 residues. The CDR3 nucleotides read TGCGCCAGCAGTGACCAGGGACAGGGTCACGAGCAGTACTTC. Protein sequence: CASSDQGQGHEQYF.

This chain links TRBV13 with TRBJ2-1; possibly TRBD1 for D (6 bases). The CDR3 is made up of 13 amino acids. The V end was cut by 5 bases, the J end by 4 bases, with 9 bases between. CDR1 is PRHDT and CDR2 is FYEKMQ in the germline V gene (reference sequence). The CDR3 DNA sequence: TGTGCCAGCAGCCGAACAGGGTACAATGAGCAGTTCTTC. Its protein is CASSRTGYNEQFF.

V is TRBV19 and J is TRBJ2-3; weak D call: TRBD2 (6 bases). CDR1 and CDR2 from the germline V gene are LNHDA and SQIVND (reference sequence). Trimming took 4 bases from V and 2 from J, leaving 10 bases between them. There are 14 residues in the CDR3. CDR3 DNA: TGTGCCAGTAGTAGGGGACTCGACACAGATACGCAGTATTTT. This encodes CASSRGLDTDTQYF.

The rearrangement joins TRBV19 to TRBJ2-3; 9 bases agree with TRBD2. Germline V lookup: CDR1 LNHDA, CDR2 SQIVND (reference sequence). The CDR3 totals 15 residues. J lost 0 bases, V lost 4 bases, and 2 bases had no gene match. The CDR3 loop is CASSRLAVSTDTQYF. The CDR3, as DNA: TGTGCCAGTAGTAGACTAGCGGTTAGCACAGATACGCAGTATTTT.

The CDR3: CASSLNTAEYNEQFF. The DNA of the CDR3 is TGTGCCAGCAGCTTAAATACAGCGGAGTACAATGAGCAGTTCTTC. V gene TRBV7-9 combines with J gene TRBJ2-1, with D tentatively TRBD2 (5 bases). The V and J ends lost 2 bases and 4 bases respectively, with 12 bases between them. Per germline, CDR1 SEHNR and CDR2 FQNEAQ (reference sequence). This CDR3 contains 15 residues. Full variable domain (missing parts from reference TRBV7-9 and TRBJ2-1): DTGVSQNPRHKITKRGQNVTFRCDPISEHNRLYWYRQTLGQGPEFLTYFQNEAQLEKSRLLSDRFSAERPKGSFSTLEIQRTEQGDSAMYLCASSLNTAEYNEQFFGPGTRLTVL.

The genes are TRBV5-1 and TRBJ2-7; TRBD1 agrees at 9 bases. The J segment lost 5 bases and the V segment lost 2 bases, leaving 11 bases of the junction unmatched. Per the germline V gene, CDR1 is SGHRS and CDR2 is YFSETQ. The CDR3 is made up of 16 amino acids. The CDR3 spells CASSFFLGQGRNEQYF. The CDR3 DNA reads as TGCGCCAGCAGCTTCTTCTTAGGACAGGGGAGGAACGAGCAGTACTTC.

The chain combines TRBV2 with TRBJ1-2; D call uncertain. This CDR3 is 12 amino acids long. CDR1 and CDR2 from the germline V gene are SNHLY and FYNNEI. The ends were cut back, 2 bases at V and 4 bases at J, with 5 bases in the middle. The CDR3 bases are TGTGCCAGCAGTGAACAGATCTATGGCTACACCTTC. Protein sequence: CASSEQIYGYTF.

The chain couples TRBV5-6 to TRBJ2-3; 10 bases fit TRBD1. The CDR3 covers 15 residues. V trimming: 4 bases; J trimming: 5 bases; junction bases outside the gene matches: 7. Germline CDR1 reads SGHDT; CDR2 reads YYEEEE. The CDR3 loop reads CASSKGQGSGDTQYF. Here the CDR3 DNA reads TGTGCCAGCAGCAAGGGACAGGGGAGTGGAGATACGCAGTATTTT.

The chain uses TRBV28 and TRBJ1-4; D is uncertain. This CDR3 is built from 16 residues. Germline V gene data show CDR1 as MDHEN and CDR2 as SYDVKM. V was clipped by 7 bases and J by 3 bases, with 18 bases between them. The CDR3 DNA sequence: TGTGCCAGCACCGTCTCCGGGGTTACGGCTAATGAAAAACTGTTTTTT. Its protein product is CASTVSGVTANEKLFF.

The chain links TRBV27 to TRBJ2-7; 9 bases are shared with TRBD1. Germline V gene sequence: CDR1 MNHEY, CDR2 SMNVEV (reference sequence). V was clipped by 2 bases and J by 3 bases; unmatched bases: 8. This CDR3 is built from 16 residues. DNA for the CDR3: TGTGCCAGCAGTTTAAGCGGGACAGGGAAGCGCTACGAGCAGTACTTC. It codes for CASSLSGTGKRYEQYF.

The V gene is TRBV7-7, the J gene TRBJ1-1; D gene ambiguous. The germline V gene encodes CDR1 SSHAT and CDR2 FNYEAQ (reference sequence). This CDR3 comprises 9 residues. The CDR3 region has the DNA TGTGCTAGAGAGACTGAAGCTTTCTTT. It encodes CARETEAFF.

The rearrangement links TRBV11-2 to TRBJ2-7; tentatively, D is TRBD2 (7 bases). With 2 bases removed from V and 10 bases from J, the gap between germline ends came to 27 bases. Germline lookup yields CDR1 SGHAT and CDR2 FQNNGV. The CDR3 length is 17 residues. CDR3 nucleotide sequence: TGTGCCAGCAGCTTACTTCGGGGGAAGGCGGGGGCCCACTTACAGTACTTC. Translated: CASSLLRGKAGAHLQYF.

The chain joins TRBV4-1 to TRBJ1-5, with D possibly being TRBD1 (5 bases). CDR3 length equals 16 residues. V lost 0 bases and J 2 bases, leaving 11 bases between the germline ends. CDR1 is MGHRA, CDR2 YSYEKL, per germline. CDR3 region: CASSQDGGLGNQPQHF. DNA for the CDR3: TGCGCCAGCAGCCAAGATGGGGGACTAGGCAATCAGCCCCAGCATTTT.

The chain links TRBV27 to TRBJ2-7; D not certain. Germline V CDR1 and CDR2: MNHEY, SMNVEV (reference sequence). Trimming shortened V by 4 bases and J by 3 bases, and 7 bases separated the two germline ends. This CDR3 is 12 amino acids long. CDR3 nucleotides: TGTGCCAGCAGTTCTCAGGACTACGAGCAGTACTTC. Protein: CASSSQDYEQYF.

In DNA form, the CDR3 reads TGTGCCAGTAGTATAGGAGGGACAGGCCTCGACGAGCAGTACTTC. This codes for CASSIGGTGLDEQYF. The genes are TRBV19 and TRBJ2-7, with 8 bases lining up with TRBD1. V dropped 1 base and J dropped 5; count of bases not matched to a gene: 7. This CDR3 is built from 15 residues. Germline V gene data show CDR1 as LNHDA and CDR2 as SQIVND (reference sequence).

The chain recombines TRBV5-5 with TRBJ1-5; D gene unclear. Germline V gives CDR1 SGHKS, CDR2 YYEKEE (reference sequence). Trimming pared 1 base from V and 5 bases from J, leaving 10 bases between. The CDR3 spans 14 residues. CDR3 sequence: CASSLTGRDQPQHF. The CDR3 region has the DNA TGTGCCAGCAGCTTGACGGGGAGGGATCAGCCCCAGCATTTT.

The table lists this clone with a few counts. The gene calls are TRBV18 and TRBJ2-7; TRBD1 agrees at 8 bases. This CDR3 has 16 residues. V was pared by 1 base and J by 5 bases, with 10 bases of the junction left unmatched. CDR1 and CDR2 (germline): KGHSH, LQKENI. The CDR3, as DNA: TGTGCCAGCTCACCACAGAACCAGGGGGCGAGGGACGAGCAGTACTTC. As protein: CASSPQNQGARDEQYF.

The chain recombines TRBV18 with TRBJ1-2; a possible D gene is TRBD1 (6 bases). In germline, CDR1 is KGHSH, CDR2 LQKENI. The V and J ends lost 3 bases and 0 bases respectively, with 17 bases between them. CDR3 length equals 17 residues. The CDR3 region has the DNA TGTGCCAGCTCACCCCCTACCGGGACACCCTCTAACTATGGCTACACCTTC. This codes for CASSPPTGTPSNYGYTF.

The chain joins TRBV27 to TRBJ1-4; 8 bases agree with TRBD1. Trimming at V came to 5 bases and at J to 8 bases, leaving 13 bases not matched to a gene. The CDR3 is 16 amino acids. Germline CDR1 MNHEY, CDR2 SMNVEV (reference sequence). The CDR3 region is CASSNRGKGEYEKLFF. As DNA, the CDR3 is TGTGCCAGCAGTAACAGGGGGAAAGGAGAGTACGAAAAACTGTTTTTT.

V gene TRBV7-2 combines with J gene TRBJ2-7; 7 bases are a match to TRBD1. Looked up from germline, CDR1 is SGHTA and CDR2 is FQGNSA. V dropped 3 bases and J dropped 6; count of bases not matched to a gene: 11. CDR3 length: 15 residues. The CDR3 DNA follows: TGTGCCAGCAGCTTCGACAGGGTATTATTCGGCGAGCAGTACTTC. As protein: CASSFDRVLFGEQYF.

V usage is TRBV5-5 and J usage is TRBJ1-1, with 7 bases that match TRBD1. Germline CDR1 and CDR2: SGHKS and YYEKEE (reference sequence). The V gene end was trimmed by 0 bases and the J gene end by 3 bases; junction bases not matched to a gene: 8. The CDR3 sequence is 16 residues long. The DNA for the CDR3 is TGTGCCAGCAGCTTGGAGACAGGGAGGAGGGACACTGAAGCTTTCTTT. It encodes CASSLETGRRDTEAFF.